Here is one T cell receptor beta chain with its context. Its target is unknown. Sequencing used immunoSEQ multiplex PCR; TCRdb keeps in-frame clones, though not all of them. The sample lists roughly 23,000 clones, 75% to 90% occurring once. The record originates from a study of OX40 agonist ivuxolimab in advanced cancers. The wider study: In this cohort, patients received ivuxolimab, an agonistic anti-OX40 (CD134) antibody. The study enrolled dose-escalation patients with hepatocellular carcinoma, melanoma, renal cell or head and neck cancer.

Study conclusions and caveats: There were, on average, more expanded clones in CD8+ T cells than in CD4+.

Baseline was the first blood sampling point, followed by cycle 4 day 1 and cycle 7 day 1. The CDR3 is 13 residues long. The V gene lost 3 bases and the J gene lost 5 bases, with 10 bases spanning the gap. Germline CDR1 is SGHTA and CDR2 is FQGNSA. This chain connects TRBV7-2 to TRBJ1-2, with a possible D match to TRBD1 (6 bases). The clonotype was recovered from an adult with an advanced solid tumor such as melanoma, head and neck, liver or kidney cancer. The sample was CD4+ or CD8+ T cells sorted from blood, taken in a trial of the OX40 agonist ivuxolimab. CDR3 bases: TGTGCCAGCAGCTTCTACAGGGATTATGGCTACACCTTC. Its protein is CASSFYRDYGYTF.